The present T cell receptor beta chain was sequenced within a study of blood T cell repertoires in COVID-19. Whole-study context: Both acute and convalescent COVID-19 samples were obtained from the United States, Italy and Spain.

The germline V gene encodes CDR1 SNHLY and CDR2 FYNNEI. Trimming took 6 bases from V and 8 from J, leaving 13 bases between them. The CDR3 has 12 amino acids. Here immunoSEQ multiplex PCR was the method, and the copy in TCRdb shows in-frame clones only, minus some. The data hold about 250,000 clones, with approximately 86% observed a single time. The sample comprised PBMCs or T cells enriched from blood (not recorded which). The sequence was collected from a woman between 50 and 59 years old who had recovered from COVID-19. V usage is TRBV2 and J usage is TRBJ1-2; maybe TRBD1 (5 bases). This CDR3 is CASRIGVGGYTF. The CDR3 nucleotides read TGTGCCAGCAGGATAGGGGTAGGAGGCTACACCTTC.